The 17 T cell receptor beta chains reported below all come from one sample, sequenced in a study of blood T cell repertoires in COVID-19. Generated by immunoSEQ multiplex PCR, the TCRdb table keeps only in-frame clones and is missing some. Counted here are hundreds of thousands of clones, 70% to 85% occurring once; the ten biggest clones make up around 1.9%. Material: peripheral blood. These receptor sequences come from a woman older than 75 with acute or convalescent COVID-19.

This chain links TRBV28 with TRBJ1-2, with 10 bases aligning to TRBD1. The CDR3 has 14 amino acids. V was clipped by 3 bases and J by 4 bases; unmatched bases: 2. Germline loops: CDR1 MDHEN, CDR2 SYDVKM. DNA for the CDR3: TGTGCCAGCAGTTTTGGGACAGGGGCCTATGGCTACACCTTC. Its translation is CASSFGTGAYGYTF.

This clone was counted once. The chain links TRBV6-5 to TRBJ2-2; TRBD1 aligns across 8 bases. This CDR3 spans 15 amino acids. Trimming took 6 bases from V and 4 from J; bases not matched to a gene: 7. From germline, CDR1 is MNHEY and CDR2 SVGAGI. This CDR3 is CASSRDRGVTGELFF. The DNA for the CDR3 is TGTGCCAGCAGCCGCGACAGGGGAGTCACCGGGGAGCTGTTTTTT.

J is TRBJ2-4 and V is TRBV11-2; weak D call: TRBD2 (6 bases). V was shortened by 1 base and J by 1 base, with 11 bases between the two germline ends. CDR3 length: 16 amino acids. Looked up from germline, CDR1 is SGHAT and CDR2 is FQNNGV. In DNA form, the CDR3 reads TGTGCCAGCAGCTTAGGGGCAGGGAGGGCCAAAAACATTCAGTACTTC. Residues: CASSLGAGRAKNIQYF.

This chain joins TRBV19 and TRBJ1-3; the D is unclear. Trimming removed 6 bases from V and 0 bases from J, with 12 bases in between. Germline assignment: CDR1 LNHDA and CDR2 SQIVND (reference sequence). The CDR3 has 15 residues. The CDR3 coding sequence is TGTGCCAGTAGGCGGACCGGGAGCTCTGGAAACACCATATATTTT. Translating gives CASRRTGSSGNTIYF.

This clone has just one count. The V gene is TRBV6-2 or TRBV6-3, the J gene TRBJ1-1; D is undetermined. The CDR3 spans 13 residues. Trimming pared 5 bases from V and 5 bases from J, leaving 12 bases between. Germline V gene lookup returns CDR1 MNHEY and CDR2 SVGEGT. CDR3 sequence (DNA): TGTGCCAGCAGTCAAACGCGGGGTACTGAAGCTTTCTTT. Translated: CASSQTRGTEAFF.

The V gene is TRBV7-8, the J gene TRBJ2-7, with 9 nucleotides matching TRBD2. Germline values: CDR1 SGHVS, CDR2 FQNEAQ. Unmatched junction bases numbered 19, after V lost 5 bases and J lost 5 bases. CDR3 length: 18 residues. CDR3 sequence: CASSTSWVSGGRSHEQYF. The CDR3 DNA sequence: TGTGCCAGCAGCACTAGTTGGGTGAGCGGGGGGAGGAGCCACGAGCAGTACTTC.

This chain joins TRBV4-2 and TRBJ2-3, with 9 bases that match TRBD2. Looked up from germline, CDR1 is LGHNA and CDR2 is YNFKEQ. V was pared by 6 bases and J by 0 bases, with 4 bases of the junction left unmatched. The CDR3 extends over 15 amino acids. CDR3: CASSLSGGSTDTQYF. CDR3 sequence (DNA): TGTGCCAGCAGTCTTAGCGGGGGAAGCACAGATACGCAGTATTTT.

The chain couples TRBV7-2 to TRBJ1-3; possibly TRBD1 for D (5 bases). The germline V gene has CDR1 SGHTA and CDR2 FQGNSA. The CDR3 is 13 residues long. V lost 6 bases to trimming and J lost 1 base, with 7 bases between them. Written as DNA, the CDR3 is TGTGCCAGCAGGCAGGGTTCTGGAAACACCATATATTTT. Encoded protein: CASRQGSGNTIYF.

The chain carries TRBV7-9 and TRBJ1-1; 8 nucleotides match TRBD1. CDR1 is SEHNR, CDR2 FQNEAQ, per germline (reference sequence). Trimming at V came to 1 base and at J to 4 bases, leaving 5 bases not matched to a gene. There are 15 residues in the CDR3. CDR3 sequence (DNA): TGTGCCAGCAGCTTAGTCCGGCAGGGGGCCACTGAAGCTTTCTTT. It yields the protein CASSLVRQGATEAFF. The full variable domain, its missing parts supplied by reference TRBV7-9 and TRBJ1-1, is DTGVSQNPRHKITKRGQNVTFRCDPISEHNRLYWYRQTLGQGPEFLTYFQNEAQLEKSRLLSDRFSAERPKGSFSTLEIQRTEQGDSAMYLCASSLVRQGATEAFFGQGTRLTVV.

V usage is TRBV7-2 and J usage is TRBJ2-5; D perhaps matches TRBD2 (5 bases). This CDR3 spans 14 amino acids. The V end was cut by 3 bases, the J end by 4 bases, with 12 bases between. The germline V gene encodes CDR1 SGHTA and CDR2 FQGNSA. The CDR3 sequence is CASSLFSGRETQYF. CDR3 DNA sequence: TGTGCCAGCAGCTTGTTCTCGGGGAGAGAGACCCAGTACTTC.

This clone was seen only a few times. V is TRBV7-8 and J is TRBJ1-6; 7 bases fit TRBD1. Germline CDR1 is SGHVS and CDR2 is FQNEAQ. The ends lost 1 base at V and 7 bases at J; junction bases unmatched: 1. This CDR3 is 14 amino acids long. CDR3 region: CASSLEGANSPLHF. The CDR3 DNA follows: TGTGCCAGCAGCTTAGAGGGGGCGAATTCACCCCTCCACTTT.

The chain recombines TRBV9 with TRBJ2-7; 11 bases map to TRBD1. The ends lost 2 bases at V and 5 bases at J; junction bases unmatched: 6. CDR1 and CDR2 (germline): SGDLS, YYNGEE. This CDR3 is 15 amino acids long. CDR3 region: CASSVTPGQGDEQYF. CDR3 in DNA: TGTGCCAGCAGCGTTACCCCGGGACAGGGGGACGAGCAGTACTTC. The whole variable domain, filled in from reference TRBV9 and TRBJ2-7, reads DSGVTQTPKHLITATGQRVTLRCSPRSGDLSVYWYQQSLDQGLQFLIQYYNGEERAKGNILERFSAQQFPDLHSELNLSSLELGDSALYFCASSVTPGQGDEQYFGPGTRLTVT.

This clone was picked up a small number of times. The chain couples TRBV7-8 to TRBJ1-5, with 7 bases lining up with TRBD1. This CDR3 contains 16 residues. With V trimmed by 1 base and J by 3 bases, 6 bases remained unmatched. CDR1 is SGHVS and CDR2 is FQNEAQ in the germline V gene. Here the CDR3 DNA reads TGTGCCAGCAGCTTAGTAGCAGGGACAGTCAATCAGCCCCAGCATTTT. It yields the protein CASSLVAGTVNQPQHF.

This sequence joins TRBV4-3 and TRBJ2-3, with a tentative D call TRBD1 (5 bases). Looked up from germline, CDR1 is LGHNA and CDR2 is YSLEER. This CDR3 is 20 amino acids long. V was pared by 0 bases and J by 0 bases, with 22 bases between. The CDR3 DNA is TGCGCCAGCAGCCAAGATTATGGGTCACTGACAGAAGCTAGCACAGATACGCAGTATTTT. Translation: CASSQDYGSLTEASTDTQYF.

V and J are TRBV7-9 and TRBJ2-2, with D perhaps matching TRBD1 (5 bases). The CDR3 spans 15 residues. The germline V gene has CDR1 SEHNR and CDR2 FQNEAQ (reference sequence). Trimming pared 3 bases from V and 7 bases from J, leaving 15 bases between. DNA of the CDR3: TGTGCCAGCAGCTTCGTAGGACAAGCAGTCGGGGAGCTGTTTTTT. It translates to CASSFVGQAVGELFF.

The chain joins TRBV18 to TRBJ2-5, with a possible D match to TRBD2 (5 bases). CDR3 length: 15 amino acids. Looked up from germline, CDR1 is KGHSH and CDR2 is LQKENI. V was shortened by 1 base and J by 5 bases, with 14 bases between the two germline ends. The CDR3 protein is CASSPRELPGETQYF. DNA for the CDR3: TGTGCCAGCTCACCACGGGAATTGCCGGGGGAGACCCAGTACTTC.

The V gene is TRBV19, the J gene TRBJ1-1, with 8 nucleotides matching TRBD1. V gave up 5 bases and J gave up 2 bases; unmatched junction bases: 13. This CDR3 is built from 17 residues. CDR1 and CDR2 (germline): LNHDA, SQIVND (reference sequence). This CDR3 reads CASSLRTGTRSNTEAFF. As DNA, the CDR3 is TGTGCCAGTAGTCTCCGGACAGGGACCCGTAGTAACACTGAAGCTTTCTTT.